The rows below give T cell receptor beta chains drawn from one sample of a study of blood T cell repertoires in COVID-19. Profiling relied on immunoSEQ multiplex PCR, and the TCRdb table lists in-frame clones only, not all of them. The repertoire holds 650,000 to 800,000 clones, with about 87% as singletons. Sequencing used peripheral blood. The receptor source for this set is a woman aged 18-29 years with acute or convalescent COVID-19. Each CDR3 is given with its conserved first and last residue. The D gene is left open where the match is weak. Size is omitted from some rows. Given values are once, few, many or a class for expanded clones.

.	TRBV6-1	.	TRBJ2-1	TGTGCCAGCGGTGAGACAGGCTACAATGAGCAGTTCTTC	CASGETGYNEQFF
TRBD2	TRBV6-5	.	TRBJ2-1	TGTGCCAGCAGTTATCGGGCGGGGGACTCCAATGAGCAGTTCTTC	CASSYRAGDSNEQFF
.	TRBV2	once	TRBJ1-3	TGTGCCAGCAACGACAGAGCCCCACTCTCTGGAAACACCATATATTTT	CASNDRAPLSGNTIYF
.	TRBV11-2	few	TRBJ2-7	TGTGCCAGCAGCTTAGGAGCCTACGAGCAGTACTTC	CASSLGAYEQYF
.	TRBV5-1	.	TRBJ2-2	TGCGCCAGCTTTGGGGGCTCTACGAACACCGGGGAGCTGTTTTTT	CASFGGSTNTGELFF
.	TRBV27	.	TRBJ1-1	TGTGCCAGCAGTTTATCTCGGACAGAGTCTTACACTGAAGCTTTCTTT	CASSLSRTESYTEAFF
.	TRBV9	.	TRBJ1-1	TGTGCCAGCAGCGTAGAGTCCAGGAACACTGAAGCTTTCTTT	CASSVESRNTEAFF
TRBD1	TRBV19	.	TRBJ2-7	TGTGCCAGTAGTCGGGACAGCTCCTACGAGCAGTACTTC	CASSRDSSYEQYF
.	TRBV3-1/TRBV3-2	.	TRBJ1-2	TGTGCCGGCAGCCAAGGGGGACTCAGGGAGTATTGGAACCTTAACTATGGCTACACCTTC	CAGSQGGLREYWNLNYGYTF
TRBD1	TRBV27	.	TRBJ2-1	TGTGCCAGCAGTTTATCCCAAACAGGGGGCAGAAGCGATGAGCAGTTCTTC	CASSLSQTGGRSDEQFF
TRBD2	TRBV4-2	.	TRBJ2-3	TGTGCCAGCAGCGGCCCTAGCGGGGACGTCACAGATACGCAGTATTTT	CASSGPSGDVTDTQYF
.	TRBV5-6	.	TRBJ1-2	TGTGCCAGCAGCTCCGACCTACAGGCCTCTAACTATGGCTACACCTTC	CASSSDLQASNYGYTF
.	TRBV12-3/TRBV12-4	.	TRBJ2-7	TGTGCCAGCAGTTTGACTCGAACATACGAGCAGTACTTC	CASSLTRTYEQYF
.	TRBV4-2	.	TRBJ1-5	TGTGCCAGCAGCCAAGTGATCGGCAGGGGAAATGGTGGGGGTCAGCCCCAGCATTTT	CASSQVIGRGNGGGQPQHF
TRBD2	TRBV5-1	.	TRBJ2-3	TGCGCCAGCAGCTACGGGACTAGCGGGGGTGGCACAGATACGCAGTATTTT	CASSYGTSGGGTDTQYF
.	TRBV11-2	.	TRBJ1-2	TGTGCCAGCAGCCCAGGGAACTATGGCTACACCTTC	CASSPGNYGYTF